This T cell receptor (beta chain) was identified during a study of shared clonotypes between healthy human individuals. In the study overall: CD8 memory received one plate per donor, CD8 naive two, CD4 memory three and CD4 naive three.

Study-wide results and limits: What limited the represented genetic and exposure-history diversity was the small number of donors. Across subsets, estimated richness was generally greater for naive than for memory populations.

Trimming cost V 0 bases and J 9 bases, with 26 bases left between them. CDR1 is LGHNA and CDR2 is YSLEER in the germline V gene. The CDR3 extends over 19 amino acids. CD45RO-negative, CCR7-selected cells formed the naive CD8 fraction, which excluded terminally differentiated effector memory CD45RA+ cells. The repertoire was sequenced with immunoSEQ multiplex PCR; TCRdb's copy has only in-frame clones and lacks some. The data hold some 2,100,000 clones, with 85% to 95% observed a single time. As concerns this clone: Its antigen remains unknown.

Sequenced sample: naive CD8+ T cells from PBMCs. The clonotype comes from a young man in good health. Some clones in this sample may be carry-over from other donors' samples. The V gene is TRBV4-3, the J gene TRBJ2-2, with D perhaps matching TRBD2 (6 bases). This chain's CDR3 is CASSQESVLGGGTAWELFF. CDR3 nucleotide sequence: TGCGCCAGCAGCCAAGAATCAGTCCTCGGAGGCGGGACCGCCTGGGAGCTGTTTTTT.